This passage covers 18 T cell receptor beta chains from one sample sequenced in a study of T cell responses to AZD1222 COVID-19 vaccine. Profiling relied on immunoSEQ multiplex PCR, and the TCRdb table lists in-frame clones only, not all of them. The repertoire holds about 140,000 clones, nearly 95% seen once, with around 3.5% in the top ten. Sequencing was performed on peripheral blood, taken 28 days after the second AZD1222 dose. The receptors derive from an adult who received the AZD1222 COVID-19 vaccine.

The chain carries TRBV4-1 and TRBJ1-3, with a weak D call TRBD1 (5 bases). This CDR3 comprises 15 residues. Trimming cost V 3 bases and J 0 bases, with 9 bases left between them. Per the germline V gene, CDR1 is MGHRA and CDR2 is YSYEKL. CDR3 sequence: CASSQNQGSGNTIYF. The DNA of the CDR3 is TGCGCCAGCAGCCAGAACCAGGGCTCTGGAAACACCATATATTTT.

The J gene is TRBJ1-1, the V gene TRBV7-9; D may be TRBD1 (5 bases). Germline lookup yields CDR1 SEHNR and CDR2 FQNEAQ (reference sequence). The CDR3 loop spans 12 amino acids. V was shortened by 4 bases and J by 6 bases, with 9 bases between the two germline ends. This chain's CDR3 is CASSWDFAEAFF. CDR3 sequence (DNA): TGTGCCAGCAGCTGGGACTTCGCTGAAGCTTTCTTT.

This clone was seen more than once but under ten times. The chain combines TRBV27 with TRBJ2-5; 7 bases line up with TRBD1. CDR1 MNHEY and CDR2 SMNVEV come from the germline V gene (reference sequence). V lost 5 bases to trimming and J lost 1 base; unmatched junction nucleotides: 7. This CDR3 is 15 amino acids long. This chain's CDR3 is CASSPWTGRQETQYF. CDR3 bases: TGTGCCAGCAGTCCCTGGACAGGTCGCCAAGAGACCCAGTACTTC.

The CDR3 region is CASSIPAGGSGELFF. DNA for the CDR3: TGTGCCAGTAGTATTCCAGCGGGAGGGTCCGGGGAGCTGTTTTTT. This chain uses TRBV19 with TRBJ2-2, with 10 bases identical to TRBD2. V lost 3 bases and J lost 6; bases outside the gene matches: 4. This CDR3 comprises 15 residues. CDR1 is LNHDA and CDR2 is SQIVND in the germline V gene (reference sequence).

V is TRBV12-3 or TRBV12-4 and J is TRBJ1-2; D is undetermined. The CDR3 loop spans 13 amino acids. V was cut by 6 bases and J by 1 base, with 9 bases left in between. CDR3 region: CASRRGDNYGYTF. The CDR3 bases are TGTGCCAGCAGGCGTGGAGATAACTATGGCTACACCTTC.

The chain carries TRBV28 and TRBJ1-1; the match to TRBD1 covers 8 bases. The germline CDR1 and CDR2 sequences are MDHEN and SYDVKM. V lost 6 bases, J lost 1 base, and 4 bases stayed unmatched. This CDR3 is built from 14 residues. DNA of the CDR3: TGTGCCAGCAGCCCCCAGGGGGCGAACACTGAAGCTTTCTTT. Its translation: CASSPQGANTEAFF.

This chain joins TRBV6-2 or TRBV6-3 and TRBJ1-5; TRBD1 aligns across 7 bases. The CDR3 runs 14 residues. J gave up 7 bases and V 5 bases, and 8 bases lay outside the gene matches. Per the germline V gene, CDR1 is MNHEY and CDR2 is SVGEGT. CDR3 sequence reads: CASSNRQGGQPQHF. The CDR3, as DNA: TGTGCCAGCAGTAATCGACAGGGCGGCCAGCCCCAGCATTTT.

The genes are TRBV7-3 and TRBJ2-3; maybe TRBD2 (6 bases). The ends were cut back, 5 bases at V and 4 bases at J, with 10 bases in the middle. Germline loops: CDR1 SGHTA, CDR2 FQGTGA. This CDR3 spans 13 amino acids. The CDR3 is CASSPGTADTQYF. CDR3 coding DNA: TGTGCCAGCAGCCCCGGGACTGCAGATACGCAGTATTTT.

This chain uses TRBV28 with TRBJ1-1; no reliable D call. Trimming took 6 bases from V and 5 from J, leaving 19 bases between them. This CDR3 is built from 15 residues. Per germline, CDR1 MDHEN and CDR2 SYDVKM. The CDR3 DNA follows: TGTGCCAGCAGCTCATTGGCGGGCGTGGGAACTGAAGCTTTCTTT. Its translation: CASSSLAGVGTEAFF.

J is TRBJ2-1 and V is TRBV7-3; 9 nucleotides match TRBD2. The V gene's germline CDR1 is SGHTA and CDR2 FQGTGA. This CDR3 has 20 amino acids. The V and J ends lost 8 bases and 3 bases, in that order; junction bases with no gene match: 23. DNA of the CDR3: TGTGCCAGCGTTTTCACTCTAGCGGGATCTTTCATGCAACTCTACAATGAGCAGTTCTTC. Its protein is CASVFTLAGSFMQLYNEQFF.

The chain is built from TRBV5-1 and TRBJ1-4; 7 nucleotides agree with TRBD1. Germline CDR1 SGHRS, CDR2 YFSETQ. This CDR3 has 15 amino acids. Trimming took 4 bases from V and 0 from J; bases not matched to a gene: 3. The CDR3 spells CASSPGGTTNEKLFF. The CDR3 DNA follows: TGCGCCAGCAGCCCAGGGGGAACAACTAATGAAAAACTGTTTTTT. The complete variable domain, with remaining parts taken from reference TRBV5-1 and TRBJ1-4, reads KAGVTQTPRYLIKTRGQQVTLSCSPISGHRSVSWYQQTPGQGLQFLFEYFSETQRNKGNFPGRFSGRQFSNSRSEMNVSTLELGDSALYLCASSPGGTTNEKLFFGSGTQLSVL.

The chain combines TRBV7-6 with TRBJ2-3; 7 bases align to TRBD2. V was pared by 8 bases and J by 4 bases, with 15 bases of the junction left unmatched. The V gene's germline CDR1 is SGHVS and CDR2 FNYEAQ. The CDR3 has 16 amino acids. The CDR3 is CASSQWGEGPPDTQYF. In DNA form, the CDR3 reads TGTGCCAGCTCACAGTGGGGGGAGGGCCCCCCAGATACGCAGTATTTT.

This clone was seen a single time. CDR3 loop: CASSPHGLIFSEQYF. As DNA, the CDR3 is TGTGCCAGCAGCCCACATGGACTCATTTTTTCCGAGCAGTACTTC. The rearrangement joins TRBV5-4 to TRBJ2-7; D may be TRBD2 (5 bases). Trimming removed 4 bases at V and 6 bases at J, with 20 bases between. This CDR3 has 15 residues. Germline assignment: CDR1 SGHNT and CDR2 YYREEE (reference sequence).

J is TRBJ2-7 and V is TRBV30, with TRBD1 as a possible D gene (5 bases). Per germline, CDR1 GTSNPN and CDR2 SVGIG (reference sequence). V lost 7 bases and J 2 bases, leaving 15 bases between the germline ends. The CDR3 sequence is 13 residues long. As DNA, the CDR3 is TGTGCCTTTTCCGCAGACAGCACCTACGAGCAGTACTTC. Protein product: CAFSADSTYEQYF.

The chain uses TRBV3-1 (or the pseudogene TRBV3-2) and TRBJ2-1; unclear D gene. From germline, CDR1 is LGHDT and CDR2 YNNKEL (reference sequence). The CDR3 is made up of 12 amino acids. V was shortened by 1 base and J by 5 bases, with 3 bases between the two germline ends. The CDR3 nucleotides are TGTGCCAGCAGCCAAGGGAACAATGAGCAGTTCTTC. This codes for CASSQGNNEQFF.

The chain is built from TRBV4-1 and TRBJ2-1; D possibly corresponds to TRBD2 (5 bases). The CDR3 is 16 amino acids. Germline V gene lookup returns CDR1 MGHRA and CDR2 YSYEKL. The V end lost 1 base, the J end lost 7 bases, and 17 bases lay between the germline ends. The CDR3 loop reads CASSQGPTAGFNEQFF. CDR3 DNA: TGCGCCAGCAGCCAAGGCCCTACGGCGGGTTTTAATGAGCAGTTCTTC.

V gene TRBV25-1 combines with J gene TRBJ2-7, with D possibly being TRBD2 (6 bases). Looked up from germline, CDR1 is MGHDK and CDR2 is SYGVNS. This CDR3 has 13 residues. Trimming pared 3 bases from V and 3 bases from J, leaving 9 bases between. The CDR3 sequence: CASSDGGLYEQYF. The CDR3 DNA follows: TGTGCCAGCAGTGATGGGGGACTCTACGAGCAGTACTTC.

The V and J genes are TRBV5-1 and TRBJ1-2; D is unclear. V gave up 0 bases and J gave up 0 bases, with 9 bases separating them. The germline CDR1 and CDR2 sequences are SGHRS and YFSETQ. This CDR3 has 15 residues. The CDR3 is CASSLGQASNYGYTF. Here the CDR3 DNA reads TGCGCCAGCAGCTTGGGCCAGGCGTCTAACTATGGCTACACCTTC.